One sample yielded the 30 T cell receptor beta chains listed below, sequenced in a study of neurological immune-mediated disorders. This sample's time point: technical triplicate 2. In TCRdb, the 5' RACE reads were re-called with MiXCR into one record per CDR3 protein. The sample has under 65,000 distinct CDR3 sequences, around 24% seen once. Sequencing was done on a sample of PBMCs. Every receptor here comes from a man in his sixties with HTLV-1-associated myelopathy (HAM/TSP).

This clonotype is deemed medium-sized (0.01 to 0.1%). J is TRBJ2-1 and V is TRBV5-1, with D possibly being TRBD2 (5 bases). This CDR3 spans 15 amino acids. Trimming removed 7 bases from V and 2 bases from J, with 16 bases in between. From germline, CDR1 is SGHRS and CDR2 YFSETQ. DNA for the CDR3: TGCGCCAGCGCTGATAGCGCCTTTCCCTACAATGAGCAGTTCTTC. Protein sequence: CASADSAFPYNEQFF.

This clonotype was detected many times. J is TRBJ2-2 and V is TRBV7-3, with D tentatively TRBD1 (6 bases). CDR1 is SGHTA, CDR2 FQGTGA, per germline. V was clipped by 2 bases and J by 3 bases, with 16 bases between them. CDR3 length equals 17 residues. The CDR3 nucleotides are TGTGCCAGCAGCTTATCGTCAGGGGTCAGGGACACCGGGGAGCTGTTTTTT. Protein: CASSLSSGVRDTGELFF.

This clonotype has only a few counts. The chain uses TRBV7-2 and TRBJ2-2; D remains ambiguous. Trimming stripped 5 bases from V and 3 bases from J, with 13 bases between. Germline values: CDR1 SGHTA, CDR2 FQGNSA. The CDR3 has 15 amino acids. CDR3 nucleotide sequence: TGTGCCAGCAGCCCTAGGGCAGGACACACCGGGGAGCTGTTTTTT. This codes for CASSPRAGHTGELFF. The full variable domain, completed using reference TRBV7-2 and TRBJ2-2, is GAGVSQSPSNKVTEKGKDVELRCDPISGHTALYWYRQSLGQGLEFLIYFQGNSAPDKSGLPSDRFSAERTGGSVSTLTIQRTQQEDSAVYLCASSPRAGHTGELFFGEGSRLTVL.

In its sample, this clonotype was seen many times. V is TRBV20-1 and J is TRBJ2-1, with TRBD2 identical over 10 bases. CDR3 length equals 14 residues. Per the germline V gene, CDR1 is DFQATT and CDR2 is SNEGSKA (reference sequence). After removal of 6 bases from V and 8 bases from J, the junction contained 10 bases not matched to a gene. This CDR3 is CSAPGLASRDEQFF. CDR3 in DNA: TGCAGTGCCCCGGGACTAGCGAGTAGGGATGAGCAGTTCTTC.

In its sample, this clonotype was seen many times. The CDR3 sequence is CASRTAFSNTQYF. The CDR3 nucleotides read TGTGCCAGCAGGACGGCCTTTTCGAATACGCAGTATTTT. The chain uses TRBV6-2 or TRBV6-3 and TRBJ2-3; D gene uncertain. The CDR3 sequence is 13 residues long. Germline V gene sequence: CDR1 MNHEY, CDR2 SVGEGT. The V and J ends lost 6 bases and 7 bases respectively, with 14 bases between them.

This clonotype has ten or more counts. The genes are TRBV7-2 and TRBJ1-2; D ambiguous. The germline CDR1 and CDR2 sequences are SGHTA and FQGNSA. The V gene lost 4 bases and the J gene lost 4 bases, with 10 bases spanning the gap. The CDR3 contains 13 residues. CDR3 loop: CASSSGRTYGYTF. CDR3 in DNA: TGTGCCAGCAGCTCGGGCAGGACCTATGGCTACACCTTC. Drawing the rest from reference TRBV7-2 and TRBJ1-2, the complete variable domain is GAGVSQSPSNKVTEKGKDVELRCDPISGHTALYWYRQSLGQGLEFLIYFQGNSAPDKSGLPSDRFSAERTGGSVSTLTIQRTQQEDSAVYLCASSSGRTYGYTFGSGTRLTVV.

This rearrangement joins TRBV11-2 to TRBJ2-1; 8 nucleotides line up with TRBD2. V dropped 3 bases and J dropped 7; count of bases not matched to a gene: 11. The CDR3 extends over 16 amino acids. Germline CDR1 SGHAT, CDR2 FQNNGV. The CDR3 coding sequence is TGTGCCAGCAGCTTTGGAGGGGGGTCGGGAGGGAATGAGCAGTTCTTC. Amino acids: CASSFGGGSGGNEQFF.

At least ten counts were recorded for this clonotype. The chain uses TRBV20-1 and TRBJ2-1, with 8 bases that match TRBD2. CDR1 is DFQATT and CDR2 is SNEGSKA in the germline V gene (reference sequence). This CDR3 is 16 amino acids long. With 3 bases clipped from V and 2 bases from J, the junction kept 9 bases outside the gene matches. The CDR3 nucleotides read TGCAGTGCTAGTGACTCGTCGGGGGGGCCCTACAATGAGCAGTTCTTC. Translated: CSASDSSGGPYNEQFF.

V usage is TRBV29-1 and J usage is TRBJ2-3, with 8 bases identical to TRBD2. Trimming at V came to 7 bases and at J to 4 bases, leaving 4 bases not matched to a gene. The CDR3 loop spans 12 amino acids. The V gene's germline CDR1 is SQVTM and CDR2 ANQGSEA. The CDR3 DNA follows: TGCAGCGCCCTCGGGGGGGCAGATACGCAGTATTTT. Translation gives CSALGGADTQYF.

CDR3: CASSEGIYEQYF. The CDR3 DNA reads as TGTGCCAGCTCAGAAGGGATCTACGAGCAGTACTTC. This sequence joins TRBV18 and TRBJ2-7; D is ambiguous. CDR1 is KGHSH and CDR2 is LQKENI in the germline V gene. This CDR3 has 12 amino acids. Trimming shortened V by 5 bases and J by 3 bases, and 8 bases separated the two germline ends.

In this sample, this clonotype turned up a few times. As DNA, the CDR3 is TGTGCCAGCAGTTTGACTAGCGGGCAAGAGACCCAGTACTTC. It yields the protein CASSLTSGQETQYF. This rearrangement joins TRBV12-3 or TRBV12-4 to TRBJ2-5; the match to TRBD2 covers 10 bases. With V trimmed by 3 bases and J by 2 bases, 0 bases remained unmatched. The CDR3 is made up of 14 amino acids.

Only a few counts were recorded for this clonotype. The J gene is TRBJ2-7, the V gene TRBV6-1; D is unclear. In germline, CDR1 is MNHNS, CDR2 SASEGT. The V end lost 0 bases, the J end lost 7 bases, and 4 bases lay between the germline ends. The length of the CDR3 is 11 residues. CDR3 amino acids: CASSEAEEQYF. The CDR3 region has the DNA TGTGCCAGCAGTGAAGCTGAAGAGCAGTACTTC.

The chain is built from TRBV2 and TRBJ2-5; D not resolved. The CDR3 is made up of 11 amino acids. Germline assignment: CDR1 SNHLY and CDR2 FYNNEI. The V end lost 5 bases, the J end lost 3 bases, and 4 bases lay between the germline ends. The chain's CDR3 is CASSLKETQYF. The CDR3 coding sequence is TGTGCCAGCAGTCTTAAAGAGACCCAGTACTTC.

This clonotype was counted ten times or more. The gene calls are TRBV5-1 and TRBJ2-7; 9 nucleotides agree with TRBD1. This CDR3 contains 13 residues. The V segment lost 5 bases and the J segment 5 bases; nucleotides outside the gene matches: 5. From germline, CDR1 is SGHRS and CDR2 YFSETQ. The CDR3 reads CASSVGTGNEQYF. The CDR3 coding sequence is TGCGCCAGCAGTGTGGGGACAGGGAACGAGCAGTACTTC.

This clonotype was recorded a few times. The J gene is TRBJ2-3, the V gene TRBV7-2; D is uncertain. Deletions cut 1 base from V and 9 bases from J, with 11 bases between. CDR1 and CDR2 (germline): SGHTA, FQGNSA. This CDR3 has 13 residues. The CDR3 here is CASSLDKGITQYF. CDR3 sequence (DNA): TGTGCCAGCAGCTTAGACAAAGGTATCACGCAGTATTTT.

Ten or more counts support this clonotype. The CDR3 protein is CASTSPGGRGNTEAFF. DNA for the CDR3: TGCGCCAGCACTTCCCCCGGGGGCAGGGGGAACACTGAAGCTTTCTTT. The V call is TRBV5-1, the J call TRBJ1-1, with D maybe TRBD1 (6 bases). CDR1 SGHRS and CDR2 YFSETQ come from the germline V gene. The V gene lost 6 bases and the J gene lost 1 base, with 19 bases spanning the gap. The CDR3 sequence is 16 residues long.

This clonotype was picked up many times. The chain recombines TRBV7-9 with TRBJ1-2; D is uncertain. Germline V lookup: CDR1 SEHNR, CDR2 FQNEAQ (reference sequence). Trimming cost V 5 bases and J 4 bases, with 11 bases left between them. The CDR3 is 13 amino acids. The DNA for the CDR3 is TGTGCCAGCAGCAGTACCATAGGCTATGGCTACACCTTC. Translation: CASSSTIGYGYTF.

This clonotype came up many times. The rearrangement links TRBV12-3 or TRBV12-4 to TRBJ2-1, with a possible D match to TRBD2 (5 bases). CDR3 length: 13 amino acids. With 6 bases removed from V and 6 bases from J, the gap between germline ends came to 12 bases. The CDR3 spells CASRSSGSNEQFF. CDR3 nucleotides: TGTGCCAGCAGGTCATCGGGGAGCAATGAGCAGTTCTTC.

This clonotype was found many times. The genes are TRBV27 and TRBJ2-2; the D gene is possibly TRBD2 (6 bases). The V gene lost 8 bases and the J gene lost 0 bases, with 22 bases spanning the gap. The V gene's germline CDR1 is MNHEY and CDR2 SMNVEV (reference sequence). The CDR3 has 18 residues. CDR3 amino acids: CASRTWTDYRTNTGELFF. In DNA form, the CDR3 reads TGTGCCAGCCGCACCTGGACGGACTACAGAACGAACACCGGGGAGCTGTTTTTT.

This clonotype was detected only once. The gene calls are TRBV7-9 and TRBJ2-2; D not resolved. CDR3 length: 16 residues. Germline CDR1 reads SEHNR; CDR2 reads FQNEAQ (reference sequence). With 3 bases removed from V and 10 bases from J, the gap between germline ends came to 21 bases. The CDR3 coding sequence is TGTGCCAGCAGCTTCCAGCTTAGGGATCCCACCACGGAGCTGTTTTTT. Its translation: CASSFQLRDPTTELFF.

This rearrangement joins TRBV7-9 to TRBJ2-1; no definite D call. V was cut by 5 bases and J by 2 bases, with 10 bases left in between. Germline V gives CDR1 SEHNR, CDR2 FQNEAQ (reference sequence). CDR3 length equals 14 residues. For the CDR3, the DNA is TGTGCCAGCAGCCTTAACTGGGCCTACAATGAGCAGTTCTTC. Translated: CASSLNWAYNEQFF. Based on the CDR3 plus reference TRBV7-9 and TRBJ2-1, the full variable domain is DTGVSQNPRHKITKRGQNVTFRCDPISEHNRLYWYRQTLGQGPEFLTYFQNEAQLEKSRLLSDRFSAERPKGSFSTLEIQRTEQGDSAMYLCASSLNWAYNEQFFGPGTRLTVL.

This clonotype was recorded many times. The J gene is TRBJ2-3, the V gene TRBV27; TRBD2 is a possible D gene (6 bases). CDR3 length: 16 residues. The germline CDR1 and CDR2 sequences are MNHEY and SMNVEV (reference sequence). The V end was cut by 4 bases, the J end by 7 bases, with 21 bases between. The CDR3 sequence is CASSSQIAELVNTQYF. The DNA for the CDR3 is TGTGCCAGCAGTTCCCAAATAGCGGAACTAGTTAATACGCAGTATTTT.

The sample holds many counts of this clonotype. The chain employs TRBV12-3 or TRBV12-4 and TRBJ2-3; 9 bases fit TRBD2. J lost 1 base, V lost 3 bases, and 14 bases had no gene match. The CDR3 is 19 amino acids. CDR3 region: CASSLLAGSTTYGTDTQYF. CDR3 bases: TGTGCCAGCAGTTTGCTAGCGGGATCAACTACATATGGCACAGATACGCAGTATTTT.

The sample holds many counts of this clonotype. The CDR3 loop reads CASSPGTGIGELFF. As DNA, the CDR3 is TGTGCCAGCAGCCCCGGGACAGGGATCGGGGAGCTGTTTTTT. The chain recombines TRBV4-2 with TRBJ2-2; 9 bases fit TRBD1. The CDR3 is 14 amino acids. Trimming took 4 bases from V and 7 from J; bases not matched to a gene: 4. Germline CDR1 reads LGHNA; CDR2 reads YNFKEQ.

This clonotype came up many times. The CDR3 DNA is TGCGCCAGCAGCTGGGGGGACTTCCTCCTTGGCACAGATACGCAGTATTTT. Translated, it gives CASSWGDFLLGTDTQYF. The chain has TRBV5-1 and TRBJ2-3; a possible D gene is TRBD2 (6 bases). Germline CDR1 reads SGHRS; CDR2 reads YFSETQ. The CDR3 extends over 17 amino acids. Trimming took off 3 bases at V and 1 base at J, with 18 bases between the two ends.

This clonotype was observed a few times. The CDR3 protein is CASRAAGDWEPEQFF. Here the CDR3 DNA reads TGTGCCAGCAGAGCCGCCGGGGACTGGGAGCCTGAGCAGTTCTTC. The V call is TRBV6-2 or TRBV6-3, the J call TRBJ2-1; TRBD2 might be the D (6 bases). CDR1 and CDR2 from the germline V gene are MNHEY and SVGEGT. V was clipped by 6 bases and J by 9 bases, with 21 bases between them. The CDR3 consists of 15 residues.

V usage is TRBV4-1 and J usage is TRBJ2-4, with 14 positions matching TRBD2. Per the germline V gene, CDR1 is MGHRA and CDR2 is YSYEKL. The CDR3 extends over 17 amino acids. Trimming cost V 1 base and J 3 bases; bases outside gene matches: 2. This CDR3 reads CASSQGGTSGSKNIQYF. Here the CDR3 DNA reads TGCGCCAGCAGCCAAGGGGGGACTAGCGGGAGCAAAAACATTCAGTACTTC.

This clonotype was counted ten times or more. Since a much larger clone is just one base distant, this may be a read error. CDR3 nucleotides: TGTGTCAGCAGTGAATCAGGGACTGAAGCTTTCTTT. It specifies CVSSESGTEAFF. The rearrangement uses TRBV6-1 and TRBJ1-1; weak D call: TRBD1 (5 bases). The CDR3 sequence is 12 residues long. CDR1 and CDR2 from the germline V gene are MNHNS and SASEGT.

In this sample, this clonotype turned up many times. This chain uses TRBV12-3 or TRBV12-4 with TRBJ2-7; tentatively, D is TRBD1 or TRBD2 (5 bases each). The CDR3 has 15 residues. V lost 2 bases and J lost 6, with 17 bases in between. The CDR3 nucleotides are TGTGCCAGCAGTTTAAGGACCCGAGGGACCGGCGAGCAGTACTTC. Translating gives CASSLRTRGTGEQYF.

This clonotype has ten or more counts. The DNA for the CDR3 is TGTGCCAGCAGCTTGGGGGGACAGGCGGCCCACGAGCAGTACTTC. This sequence encodes CASSLGGQAAHEQYF. The chain uses TRBV5-4 and TRBJ2-7, with 8 bases that match TRBD1. Germline trimming cut 0 bases from V and 5 bases from J; bases unmatched to any gene: 7. CDR3 length: 15 residues. From germline, CDR1 is SGHNT and CDR2 YYREEE (reference sequence).